This is a list of T cell receptor beta chains from one sample in a study of shared clonotypes between healthy human individuals. This table comes from immunoSEQ multiplex PCR, and its TCRdb copy is limited to in-frame clones, with some not included. The repertoire holds 2.3 million or so clones, with more than 85% as singletons. The specimen sequenced was naive CD4+ T cells from PBMCs. These receptors originate from a man between 18 and 29 years old in good health. Some clones in this sample may be carry-over from other donors' samples. Both conserved end residues are part of each CDR3. Each record gives: J gene, clone size, V gene, D gene, CDR3 protein, CDR3 DNA. A D gene is named only where the DNA matches it firmly. Clone size is not always given. Where it is, it says once, few, many or a class for expanded clones.

TRBJ2-7	-	TRBV6-1	TRBD2	CASSDLWDGRTSGSYEQYF	TGTGCCAGCAGTGATTTGTGGGATGGGCGGACTAGCGGGAGCTACGAGCAGTACTTC
TRBJ1-5	few	TRBV6-5	-	CASRPRGSNQPQHF	TGTGCCAGCCGCCCTCGGGGTAGCAATCAGCCCCAGCATTTT
TRBJ2-5	-	TRBV5-8	TRBD2	CASRFLAGGSGTQYF	TGTGCCTCCAGGTTCCTAGCGGGAGGATCCGGGACCCAGTACTTC
TRBJ2-3	-	TRBV11-2	-	CASSSGASGTDTQYF	TGTGCCAGCAGCTCGGGGGCTAGCGGCACAGATACGCAGTATTTT
TRBJ1-2	-	TRBV9	TRBD1	CASSAGQGNYGYTF	TGTGCCAGCAGCGCCGGACAGGGAAACTATGGCTACACCTTC
TRBJ1-2	-	TRBV10-3	-	CAISEGQGRGYGYTF	TGTGCCATCAGTGAGGGGCAGGGGAGAGGCTATGGCTACACCTTC
TRBJ1-1	few	TRBV7-9	-	CASSGGGFNTEAFF	TGTGCCAGCAGCGGCGGGGGCTTCAACACTGAAGCTTTCTTT
TRBJ2-7	-	TRBV27	TRBD2	CASSPMASGRVYEQYF	TGTGCCAGCAGTCCCATGGCTAGCGGGAGGGTTTACGAGCAGTACTTC
TRBJ1-3	-	TRBV4-1	-	CASSAGGLSGNTIYF	TGCGCCAGCAGCGCTGGGGGGCTCTCTGGAAACACCATATATTTT
TRBJ2-5	-	TRBV5-1	TRBD1	CASSLGGQGVQETQYF	TGCGCCAGCAGCTTGGGAGGACAGGGGGTACAGGAGACCCAGTACTTC
TRBJ2-1	once	TRBV5-6	TRBD2	CASSPRTSGLLYNEQFF	TGTGCCAGCAGCCCCAGGACTAGCGGATTACTCTACAATGAGCAGTTCTTC
TRBJ1-1	-	TRBV5-1	-	CASSLVGTQAEAFF	TGCGCCAGCAGCTTGGTCGGGACCCAGGCTGAAGCTTTCTTT
TRBJ2-5	-	TRBV11-2	TRBD2	CASSLGGGRETQYF	TGTGCCAGCAGCTTAGGCGGGGGGAGGGAGACCCAGTACTTC
TRBJ2-5	-	TRBV29-1	TRBD1	CSVARDRGPVTQYF	TGCAGCGTTGCGAGGGACAGGGGCCCAGTTACCCAGTACTTC
TRBJ1-2	-	TRBV9	-	CASSASQIPSMATNGYTF	TGTGCCAGCAGCGCCTCTCAGATACCGTCTATGGCTACAAATGGCTACACCTTC
TRBJ1-2	-	TRBV5-4	-	CASSLGGYLTDGYTF	TGTGCCAGCAGCTTGGGGGGGTACCTCACGGATGGCTACACCTTC
TRBJ2-7	-	TRBV10-1	TRBD2	CAERRESYEQYF	TGCGCCGAAAGGCGGGAGTCCTACGAGCAGTACTTC
TRBJ1-5	-	TRBV19	-	CASKPTGGGGNQPQHF	TGTGCCAGTAAGCCAACGGGGGGAGGAGGCAACCAGCCCCAGCATTTT
TRBJ2-7	once	TRBV7-3	TRBD1	CASSLSGGDYFQYF	TGTGCCAGCAGCTTATCAGGGGGCGATTACTTCCAGTACTTC
TRBJ1-4	-	TRBV7-9	TRBD1	CASSLGQATNEKLFF	TGTGCCAGCAGCCTAGGACAGGCAACTAATGAAAAACTGTTTTTT
TRBJ2-7	-	TRBV5-3	-	CARSLLYGTFDYEQYF	TGTGCCAGAAGCCTCCTATACGGGACTTTCGACTACGAGCAGTACTTC
TRBJ2-2	-	TRBV7-3	TRBD2	CASSPGGRVGTGELFF	TGTGCCAGCAGCCCCGGCGGGAGAGTAGGCACCGGGGAGCTGTTTTTT
TRBJ2-5	-	TRBV5-1	TRBD2	CASSLSPTSGSRGVQETQYF	TGCGCCAGCAGCTTGTCCCCCACTAGCGGGAGTAGAGGAGTACAAGAGACCCAGTACTTC
TRBJ1-4	-	TRBV5-1	-	CASSLWGGAFEKLFF	TGCGCCAGCAGCTTGTGGGGAGGGGCGTTTGAAAAACTGTTTTTT
TRBJ2-5	-	TRBV5-1	TRBD2	CASSLTSDQETQYF	TGCGCCAGCAGCTTGACTAGCGACCAAGAGACCCAGTACTTC
TRBJ2-5	-	TRBV13	-	CASSLVGWPAGEETQYF	TGTGCCAGCAGCTTAGTCGGGTGGCCAGCCGGAGAAGAGACCCAGTACTTC
TRBJ2-1	-	TRBV6-1	TRBD2	CASTKLAGFYNEQFF	TGTGCCAGCACCAAACTAGCGGGCTTCTACAATGAGCAGTTCTTC
TRBJ2-7	-	TRBV11-1	TRBD2	CASSRGTSDAYEQYF	TGTGCCAGCAGCCGCGGGACTAGCGACGCCTACGAGCAGTACTTC
TRBJ2-5	-	TRBV9	-	CASSVAVDQRGQETQYF	TGTGCCAGCAGCGTAGCTGTAGACCAACGGGGACAAGAGACCCAGTACTTC
TRBJ2-1	-	TRBV7-8	TRBD1	CASSFGQGWFF	TGTGCCAGCAGCTTTGGACAGGGGTGGTTCTTC
TRBJ2-6	-	TRBV7-3	-	CASSPYGGANVLTF	TGTGCCAGCAGCCCCTATGGCGGGGCCAACGTCCTGACTTTC
TRBJ2-5	once	TRBV7-2	TRBD2	CASSLRASGRKETQYF	TGTGCCAGCAGCTTACGGGCTAGCGGGAGAAAAGAGACCCAGTACTTC
TRBJ1-1	-	TRBV28	TRBD1	CASGDSSEAFF	TGTGCCAGCGGGGACAGCTCTGAAGCTTTCTTT
TRBJ2-3	-	TRBV7-2	-	CASSLAGAITADTQYF	TGTGCCAGCAGCTTAGCGGGGGCCATTACCGCAGATACGCAGTATTTT
TRBJ2-1	-	TRBV10-3	TRBD1	CAISTGTGVIDEQFF	TGTGCCATCAGCACCGGGACAGGGGTAATCGATGAGCAGTTCTTC
TRBJ2-7	-	TRBV6-5	TRBD2	CASSRTSGQTYEQYF	TGTGCCAGCAGCCGGACTAGCGGGCAGACCTACGAGCAGTACTTC
TRBJ2-3	-	TRBV6-1	TRBD2	CASSVVSLAGEDTQYF	TGTGCCAGCAGTGTGGTAAGCCTAGCGGGAGAGGATACGCAGTATTTT
TRBJ2-2	-	TRBV18	-	CASSPKSGNTGELFF	TGTGCCAGCTCACCAAAGTCAGGCAATACCGGGGAGCTGTTTTTT
TRBJ2-5	-	TRBV14	-	CASRNSGTRQETQYF	TGTGCCAGCAGAAATTCCGGGACACGCCAAGAGACCCAGTACTTC
TRBJ2-7	once	TRBV10-2	TRBD1	CASREFTGGSYEQYF	TGCGCCAGCAGAGAATTTACAGGGGGATCCTACGAGCAGTACTTC
TRBJ2-3	-	TRBV9	TRBD2	CASSPHSGKTDTQYF	TGTGCCAGCAGCCCCCATAGCGGGAAAACCGATACGCAGTATTTT
TRBJ2-5	-	TRBV7-2	TRBD1	CASSYGQAETQYF	TGTGCCAGCAGCTACGGACAGGCGGAGACCCAGTACTTC
TRBJ2-7	-	TRBV7-9	TRBD2	CASSLAGDEQYF	TGTGCCAGCAGCTTGGCGGGGGACGAGCAGTACTTC
TRBJ1-2	-	TRBV18	-	CASSPEGNYGYTF	TGTGCCAGCTCACCAGAGGGCAACTATGGCTACACCTTC
TRBJ2-2	-	TRBV25-1	TRBD1	CASSESLTGETGELFF	TGTGCCAGCAGTGAATCGTTGACAGGGGAAACCGGGGAGCTGTTTTTT
TRBJ2-6	-	TRBV5-1	-	CAGSMGGANVLTF	TGCGCCGGCAGCATGGGAGGGGCCAACGTCCTGACTTTC
TRBJ1-2	-	TRBV9	-	CASSVVAGYYGYTF	TGTGCCAGCAGCGTAGTGGCAGGGTACTATGGCTACACCTTC
TRBJ2-2	-	TRBV28	-	CASSRRIAGELFF	TGTGCCAGCAGCCGCCGGATCGCCGGGGAGCTGTTTTTT
TRBJ1-5	-	TRBV28	-	CASSTHQPQHF	TGTGCCAGCAGCACCCACCAGCCCCAGCATTTT
TRBJ2-7	-	TRBV7-2	-	CASSLAPGQTYEQYF	TGTGCCAGCAGCTTAGCGCCAGGGCAGACCTACGAGCAGTACTTC
TRBJ1-1	-	TRBV7-9	-	CASSPPIGEAFF	TGTGCCAGCAGCCCCCCAATCGGTGAAGCTTTCTTT
TRBJ2-2	-	TRBV15	TRBD1	CATSRDGGQGFYTGELFF	TGTGCCACCAGCAGAGATGGGGGACAGGGCTTTTACACCGGGGAGCTGTTTTTT
TRBJ2-1	-	TRBV28	TRBD2	CASQTSGGNHEQFF	TGTGCCAGCCAGACTAGCGGGGGTAACCATGAGCAGTTCTTC
TRBJ2-1	-	TRBV29-1	TRBD2	CSGAGYNEQFF	TGCAGCGGAGCGGGATATAATGAGCAGTTCTTC
TRBJ2-3	-	TRBV6-5	TRBD2	CASRILAGADTQYF	TGTGCCAGCAGGATTTTAGCGGGAGCTGATACGCAGTATTTT
TRBJ2-2	-	TRBV19	TRBD1	CASGEGAKAGELFF	TGTGCCAGTGGTGAGGGGGCGAAGGCCGGGGAGCTGTTTTTT